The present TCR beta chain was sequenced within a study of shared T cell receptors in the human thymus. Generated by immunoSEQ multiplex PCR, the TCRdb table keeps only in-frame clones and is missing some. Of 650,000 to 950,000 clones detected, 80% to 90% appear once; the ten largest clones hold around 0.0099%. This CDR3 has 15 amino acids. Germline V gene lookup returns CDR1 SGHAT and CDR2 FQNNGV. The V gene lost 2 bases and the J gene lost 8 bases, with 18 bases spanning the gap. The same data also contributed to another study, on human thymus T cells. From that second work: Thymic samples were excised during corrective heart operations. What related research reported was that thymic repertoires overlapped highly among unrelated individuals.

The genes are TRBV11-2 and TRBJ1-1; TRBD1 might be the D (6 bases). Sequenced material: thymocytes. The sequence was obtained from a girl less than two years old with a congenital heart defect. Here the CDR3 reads CASSLNRVKGQEAFF. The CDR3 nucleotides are TGTGCCAGCAGCTTAAACAGGGTTAAGGGGCAAGAAGCTTTCTTT.